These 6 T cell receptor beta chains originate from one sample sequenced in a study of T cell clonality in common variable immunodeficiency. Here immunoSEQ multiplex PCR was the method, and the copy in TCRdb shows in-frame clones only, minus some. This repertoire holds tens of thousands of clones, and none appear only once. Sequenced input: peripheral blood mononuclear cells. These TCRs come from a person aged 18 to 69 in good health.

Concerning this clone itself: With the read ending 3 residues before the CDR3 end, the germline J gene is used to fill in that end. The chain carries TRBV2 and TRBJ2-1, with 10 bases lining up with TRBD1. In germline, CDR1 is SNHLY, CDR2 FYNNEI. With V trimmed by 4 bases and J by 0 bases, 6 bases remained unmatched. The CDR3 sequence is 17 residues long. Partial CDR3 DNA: TGTGCCAGCAGTGCCCTCAGGACAGGGGGCTCCTACAATGAG. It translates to CASSALRTGGSYNE. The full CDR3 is CASSALRTGGSYNEQFF.

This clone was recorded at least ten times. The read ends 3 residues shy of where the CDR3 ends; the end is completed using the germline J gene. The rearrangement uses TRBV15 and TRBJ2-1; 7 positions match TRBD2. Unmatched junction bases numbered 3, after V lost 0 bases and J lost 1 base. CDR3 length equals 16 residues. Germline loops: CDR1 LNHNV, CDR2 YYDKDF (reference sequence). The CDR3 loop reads CATSRDSSGSYNEQFF. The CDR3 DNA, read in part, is TGTGCCACCAGCAGAGATAGTAGCGGGTCCTACAATGAG.

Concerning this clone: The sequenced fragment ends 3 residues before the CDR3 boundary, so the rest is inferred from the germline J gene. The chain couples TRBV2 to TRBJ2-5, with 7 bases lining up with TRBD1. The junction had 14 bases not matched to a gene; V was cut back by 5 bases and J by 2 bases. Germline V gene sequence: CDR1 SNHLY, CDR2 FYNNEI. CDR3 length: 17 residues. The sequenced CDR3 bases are TGTGCCAGCAGTAACAATCGGGACGGACAGGATCAAGAGACC. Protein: CASSNNRDGQDQET. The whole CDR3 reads CASSNNRDGQDQETQYF.

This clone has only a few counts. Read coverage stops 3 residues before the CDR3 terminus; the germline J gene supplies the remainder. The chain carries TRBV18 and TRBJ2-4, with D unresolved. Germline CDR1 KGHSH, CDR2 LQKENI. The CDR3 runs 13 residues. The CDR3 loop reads CASSPSTGYGQYF. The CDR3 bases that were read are TGTGCCAGCTCACCAAGCACGGGTTATGGT.

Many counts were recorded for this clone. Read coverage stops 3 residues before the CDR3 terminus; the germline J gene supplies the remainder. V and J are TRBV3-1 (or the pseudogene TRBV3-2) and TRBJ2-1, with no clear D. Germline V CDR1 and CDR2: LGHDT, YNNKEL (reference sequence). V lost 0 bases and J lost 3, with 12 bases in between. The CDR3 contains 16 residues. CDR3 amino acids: CASSQDSQAIYNEQFF. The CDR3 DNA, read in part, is TGTGCCAGCAGCCAAGATAGTCAGGCCATCTACAATGAG.

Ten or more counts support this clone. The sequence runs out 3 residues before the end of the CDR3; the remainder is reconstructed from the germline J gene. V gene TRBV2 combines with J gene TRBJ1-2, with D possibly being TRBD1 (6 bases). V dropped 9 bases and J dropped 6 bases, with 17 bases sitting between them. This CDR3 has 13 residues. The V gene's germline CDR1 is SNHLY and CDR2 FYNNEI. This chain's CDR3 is CASRGTVGDGYTF. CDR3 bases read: TGTGCCAGTAGGGGGACGGTAGGGGATGGC.